This T cell receptor beta chain was identified during a study of cytomegalovirus exposure and HLA in healthy donors. Libraries were prepared by immunoSEQ multiplex PCR; TCRdb keeps only in-frame clonotypes and omits some of them. This table holds fewer than 70,000 clones, 85% to 95% found once. Concerning this clone itself: Its antigen is still unknown.

Study-wide results and limits: Through in vitro validation, a few CMV-associated chains were shown to be specific for CMV antigens. Reportedly, diagnosis of cytomegalovirus status by the classifier showed high specificity and sensitivity.

The receptor's source is a young woman in good health and CMV-seropositive. The sample taken for sequencing was PBMCs.

The CDR3 DNA is TGTGCCATCAAAGGACAGGGTATGAATGAGCAGTTCTTC. Translating it yields CAIKGQGMNEQFF. The gene calls are TRBV10-3 and TRBJ2-1; 8 nucleotides agree with TRBD1. The germline V gene has CDR1 ENHRY and CDR2 SYGVKD. With V trimmed by 7 bases and J by 7 bases, 6 bases remained unmatched. The CDR3 runs to 13 residues.